These 17 T cell receptor beta chains came from one sample sequenced in a study of T cell repertoires in cytomegalovirus infection (dated by TCRdb to between 2019 and 2020). These receptors' antigens are unknown. The treatment or condition label, read with the paper, signifies: in vitro stimulation with specific CMV peptide epitopes to enrich CMV-specific T cells. Sequencing was performed on an Illumina HiSeq 1500. TCRdb itself trimmed the public reads at Q25 with fastp, ran MiXCR and retained productive beta chains. CDR3 protein duplicates are merged, each entry listing the most common genes and DNA. Here the sample has 700,000 to 950,000 distinct CDR3 sequences; over 25% occur a single time. The ten top clones hold around an eighth of the sample. This specimen consisted of cultured CD8+ T cells from PBMCs, obtained from culture after CMV antigen stimulation. The receptors were gathered from a human donor in good health (CMV status not recorded). Some clones in this sample may be carry-over from other donors' samples.

This clonotype was found a few times. The chain is built from TRBV6-2 or TRBV6-3 and TRBJ1-4; D is possibly TRBD1 (5 bases). This CDR3 is 14 amino acids long. Germline V gene data show CDR1 as MNHEY and CDR2 as SVGEGT. Trimming stripped 6 bases from V and 12 bases from J, with 20 bases between. CDR3 sequence reads: CASSLEPGREELFF. CDR3 sequence (DNA): TGTGCCAGCAGCCTTGAACCGGGACGTGAGGAACTGTTTTTT.

This clonotype has just a few counts. The CDR3 sequence is CASSNTGKEGTGELFF. The CDR3 DNA reads TGTGCCAGCAGCAATACCGGGAAAGAGGGCACCGGGGAGCTGTTTTTT. The chain is built from TRBV7-3 and TRBJ2-2; D possibly corresponds to TRBD2 (5 bases). Germline V lookup: CDR1 SGHTA, CDR2 FQGTGA. Trimming stripped 5 bases from V and 4 bases from J, with 17 bases between. The CDR3 sequence is 16 residues long. Using reference TRBV7-3 and TRBJ2-2 for the parts outside the CDR3, the full variable domain is GAGVSQTPSNKVTEKGKYVELRCDPISGHTALYWYRQSLGQGPEFLIYFQGTGAADDSGLPNDRFFAVRPEGSVSTLKIQRTERGDSAVYLCASSNTGKEGTGELFFGEGSRLTVL.

In this sample, this clonotype turned up a few times. The rearrangement uses TRBV19 and TRBJ1-5; D might be TRBD1 (5 bases). The germline CDR1 and CDR2 sequences are LNHDA and SQIVND (reference sequence). Between the trimmed V and J ends, which lost 4 bases and 6 bases, there was a span of 7 bases. This CDR3 spans 12 amino acids. CDR3 DNA: TGTGCCAGTAGTAACGGGGGTCAGCCCCAGCATTTT. This sequence encodes CASSNGGQPQHF.

This rearrangement joins TRBV3-1 to TRBJ2-5, with 10 nucleotides matching TRBD2. CDR3 length equals 15 residues. V dropped 3 bases and J dropped 4; count of bases not matched to a gene: 5. Germline V gives CDR1 LGHDT, CDR2 YNNKEL (reference sequence). The CDR3 loop reads CASSHASGGGETQYF. Written as DNA, the CDR3 is TGTGCCAGCAGCCATGCTAGCGGGGGCGGAGAGACCCAGTACTTC.

Here the CDR3 DNA reads TGTGCCAGCAGCGGCCGGGGCGCCGAAGAGACCCAGTACTTC. It is translated as CASSGRGAEETQYF. This sequence joins TRBV7-6 and TRBJ2-5; possibly TRBD1 or TRBD2 for D (5 bases each). With 5 bases removed from V and 3 bases from J, the gap between germline ends came to 13 bases. CDR1 SGHVS and CDR2 FNYEAQ come from the germline V gene. The CDR3 contains 14 residues. Variable domain in full (rest from reference TRBV7-6 and TRBJ2-5): GAGVSQSPRYKVTKRGQDVALRCDPISGHVSLYWYRQALGQGPEFLTYFNYEAQQDKSGLPNDRFSAERPEGSISTLTIQRTEQRDSAMYRCASSGRGAEETQYFGPGTRLLVL.

This clonotype appeared a few times. The chain has TRBV7-9 and TRBJ2-3; D is ambiguous. Trimming took 1 base from V and 5 from J, leaving 10 bases between them. Germline-derived CDR1 and CDR2 are SEHNR and FQNEAQ (reference sequence). This CDR3 spans 14 amino acids. In DNA, the CDR3 is TGTGCCAGCAGCTTAGTAACAGTCAGAGATACGCAGTATTTT. Amino acids: CASSLVTVRDTQYF.

There are a few counts of this clonotype. This sequence joins TRBV5-6 and TRBJ2-7; tentatively, D is TRBD1 (6 bases). CDR1 is SGHDT, CDR2 YYEEEE, per germline. CDR3 length equals 14 residues. V was cut by 4 bases and J by 6 bases, with 17 bases left in between. The CDR3, as DNA: TGTGCCAGCAGCCCCGGGACACCAGATCGCGAGCAGTACTTC. Amino acid sequence: CASSPGTPDREQYF.

This clonotype occurred many times. The V gene is TRBV12-3 or TRBV12-4, the J gene TRBJ2-7; D is perhaps TRBD2 (6 bases). CDR3 length: 12 residues. Trimming took 5 bases from V and 4 from J, leaving 9 bases between them. CDR3 sequence: CASSRGRYEQYF. DNA for the CDR3: TGTGCCAGCAGTCGGGGGAGGTACGAGCAGTACTTC.

The gene calls are TRBV12-3 or TRBV12-4 and TRBJ2-7; no firm D call. The V end was cut by 5 bases, the J end by 4 bases, with 9 bases between. There are 12 residues in the CDR3. The CDR3 DNA reads as TGTGCCAGCAGTCAGACCGAGTACGAGCAGTACGTC. Amino acids: CASSQTEYEQYV.

This clonotype was seen ten or more times. V usage is TRBV11-2 and J usage is TRBJ2-1; 8 nucleotides line up with TRBD2. Germline assignment: CDR1 SGHAT and CDR2 FQNNGV. The trim removed 8 bases at V and 3 bases at J, leaving 9 bases unmatched. This CDR3 region has 15 residues. The CDR3 region has the DNA TGTGCCAGCGGCGAGGGGCTAGCGGGCTACAATGAGCAGTTCTTC. Protein sequence: CASGEGLAGYNEQFF.

This chain joins TRBV28 and TRBJ2-3; TRBD1 is a possible D gene (6 bases). The CDR3 loop spans 14 amino acids. V was cut by 5 bases and J by 2 bases, with 11 bases left in between. Germline V CDR1 and CDR2: MDHEN, SYDVKM. The CDR3, as DNA: TGTGCCAGCAGTCGGGACAAATACACAGATACGCAGTATTTT. This codes for CASSRDKYTDTQYF.

The CDR3 loop is CASRPGQGTSGPQHF. CDR3 nucleotide sequence: TGTGCCAGCAGACCGGGACAGGGGACCTCGGGGCCCCAGCATTTT. The V call is TRBV27, the J call TRBJ1-5; 10 bases are a match to TRBD1. In germline, CDR1 is MNHEY, CDR2 SMNVEV (reference sequence). This CDR3 spans 15 amino acids. The junction had 11 bases not matched to a gene; V was cut back by 6 bases and J by 9 bases.

The chain recombines TRBV6-2 or TRBV6-3 with TRBJ1-2, with D unclear. The CDR3 totals 14 residues. V was shortened by 2 bases and J by 3 bases, with 10 bases between the two germline ends. Germline lookup yields CDR1 MNHEY and CDR2 SVGEGT. The CDR3 region is CASSYVGSYYGYTF. DNA for the CDR3: TGTGCCAGCAGTTACGTGGGTTCGTACTATGGCTACACCTTC.

This CDR3 is CSATETGQGSYNEQFF. The CDR3 DNA reads TGCAGTGCTACAGAAACGGGACAGGGGTCCTACAATGAGCAGTTCTTC. The chain couples TRBV20-1 to TRBJ2-1, with TRBD1 matching 10 bases. The CDR3 is 16 amino acids. V shed 4 bases, J shed 1 base, and the junction held 7 bases outside the gene matches. Germline assignment: CDR1 DFQATT and CDR2 SNEGSKA (reference sequence).

Only a few counts were recorded for this clonotype. This rearrangement joins TRBV27 to TRBJ1-2; D may be TRBD1 (5 bases). This CDR3 comprises 15 residues. Germline V lookup: CDR1 MNHEY, CDR2 SMNVEV (reference sequence). The germline V and J ends were trimmed by 0 bases and 6 bases, with 14 bases remaining between them. The CDR3 region has the DNA TGTGCCAGCAGTTTATCGGTGGCAGGGTCTCATGGCTACACCTTC. Amino acid sequence: CASSLSVAGSHGYTF.

V is TRBV29-1 and J is TRBJ2-1; the match to TRBD1 covers 12 bases. The CDR3 spans 13 residues. CDR1 SQVTM and CDR2 ANQGSEA come from the germline V gene. V gave up 7 bases and J gave up 7 bases; unmatched junction bases: 5. CDR3 bases: TGCAGCGGAGGGGACAGGGGGCGGAATGAGCAGTTCTTC. Protein product: CSGGDRGRNEQFF.

This clonotype was detected a few times. The V gene is TRBV6-2 or TRBV6-3, the J gene TRBJ1-5, with 7 bases aligning to TRBD1. V shed 6 bases and J 3 bases; nucleotides not matched to a gene: 8. The CDR3 is 15 residues long. The germline gives CDR1 MNHEY, CDR2 SVGEGT. The CDR3 nucleotides are TGTGCCAGCAGCAGCCGGGACAGCCTCAATCAGCCCCAGCATTTT. The encoded protein is CASSSRDSLNQPQHF.